The next 30 T cell receptor beta chains were all read from a single sample in a study of T cells in Graves' hyperthyroidism and ophthalmopathy. It was RNA transcripts that yielded the amplified TCR beta CDR3 regions. The TCR CDR3 was amplified in a first-round RT-PCR using the HTBI primer set. MiXCR, applied by TCRdb to the multiplex PCR reads, yields one record per CDR3 protein. Of hundreds of thousands of distinct CDR3 sequences in the sample, 22% were seen once. Sequencing used blood. These receptors all come from a woman between 65 and 79 years old with Graves' ophthalmopathy.

The CDR3 DNA follows: TGTGCCAGCAGCGTAGGACCTGTCGGTGAAAAACTGTTTTTT. Residues: CASSVGPVGEKLFF. The chain links TRBV9 to TRBJ1-4; unclear D gene. The CDR3 loop spans 14 amino acids. Trimming stripped 0 bases from V and 7 bases from J, with 10 bases between. Germline V gene data show CDR1 as SGDLS and CDR2 as YYNGEE. The whole variable domain, remainder taken from reference TRBV9 and TRBJ1-4, is DSGVTQTPKHLITATGQRVTLRCSPRSGDLSVYWYQQSLDQGLQFLIQYYNGEERAKGNILERFSAQQFPDLHSELNLSSLELGDSALYFCASSVGPVGEKLFFGSGTQLSVL.

The sample holds a few counts of this clonotype. The genes are TRBV7-2 and TRBJ1-4; 7 nucleotides align to TRBD1. CDR3 length: 14 amino acids. Germline trimming cut 6 bases from V and 2 bases from J; bases unmatched to any gene: 3. CDR1 is SGHTA, CDR2 FQGNSA, per germline. CDR3 DNA sequence: TGTGCCAGCAGTCGGGACAGCACTAATGAAAAACTGTTTTTT. It specifies CASSRDSTNEKLFF.

This clonotype was observed a handful of times. The V and J genes are TRBV6-1 and TRBJ1-3, with a possible D match to TRBD1 (5 bases). With 8 bases removed from V and 7 bases from J, the gap between germline ends came to 15 bases. CDR3 size: 13 residues. Germline CDR1 reads MNHNS; CDR2 reads SASEGT. The CDR3 DNA follows: TGTGCCAGCTGTAGGGGAATTGGTAACACCATATATTTT. Translated: CASCRGIGNTIYF.

The gene calls are TRBV5-6 and TRBJ1-4; D not certain. The CDR3 contains 14 residues. Trimming removed 0 bases at V and 8 bases at J, with 11 bases between. The germline CDR1 and CDR2 sequences are SGHDT and YYEEEE. CDR3 in DNA: TGTGCCAGCAGCTTGGGACTCTCCTTAGAAAAACTGTTTTTT. This gives the protein CASSLGLSLEKLFF.

This clonotype was observed a few times. The chain links TRBV20-1 to TRBJ2-1; the D gene is possibly TRBD1 (6 bases). Deletions cut 4 bases from V and 0 bases from J, with 10 bases between. CDR3 length: 14 amino acids. Germline loops: CDR1 DFQATT, CDR2 SNEGSKA (reference sequence). Here the CDR3 DNA reads TGCAGTGCTACGGACAGTAGCTCCTACAATGAGCAGTTCTTC. This codes for CSATDSSSYNEQFF.

The gene calls are TRBV5-6 and TRBJ1-2, with D unresolved. CDR1 and CDR2 from the germline V gene are SGHDT and YYEEEE. V was shortened by 4 bases and J by 0 bases, with 13 bases between the two germline ends. The CDR3 runs 15 residues. The CDR3 region is CASSPPTETNYGYTF. The CDR3 DNA is TGTGCCAGCAGCCCGCCGACTGAGACTAACTATGGCTACACCTTC.

For this clonotype: A read error may be the cause here, since a much bigger clone is one base away. The chain links TRBV28 to TRBJ2-5; TRBD1 or TRBD2 may be the D gene (5 bases each). The CDR3 runs 12 residues. Germline loops: CDR1 MDHEN, CDR2 SYDVKM. V lost 8 bases and J 5 bases, leaving 12 bases between the germline ends. CDR3 amino acids: CASLPGTETQYF. The CDR3 DNA reads as TGTGCCAGCTTGCCCGGGACGGAGACCCAGTACTTC.

This clonotype was recorded many times. The V gene is TRBV11-2, the J gene TRBJ2-1; 9 bases align to TRBD2. Trimming removed 6 bases from V and 9 bases from J; junction bases left unmatched: 12. The germline CDR1 and CDR2 sequences are SGHAT and FQNNGV. This CDR3 comprises 15 residues. This chain's CDR3 is CASRGGTSNLGEQFF. CDR3 nucleotide sequence: TGTGCCAGCAGGGGAGGGACTAGCAATTTGGGTGAGCAGTTCTTC.

The CDR3, as DNA: TGTGCCAGCAGCCAACCCGGGACACGAGGGTCACCCCTCCACTTT. Residues: CASSQPGTRGSPLHF. The J gene is TRBJ1-6, the V gene TRBV7-6; D is perhaps TRBD1 (6 bases). The CDR3 is made up of 15 amino acids. Germline values: CDR1 SGHVS, CDR2 FNYEAQ. V shed 5 bases and J shed 10 bases, with 18 bases lying between them.

The table lists this clonotype with many counts. The chain recombines TRBV19 with TRBJ1-6; 7 bases agree with TRBD1. The trim removed 5 bases at V and 9 bases at J, leaving 7 bases unmatched. This CDR3 is built from 14 residues. Per germline, CDR1 LNHDA and CDR2 SQIVND (reference sequence). The CDR3 here is CASSFQGDISPLHF. The CDR3 coding sequence is TGTGCCAGTAGTTTCCAGGGGGATATTTCACCCCTCCACTTT.

This clonotype appeared many times. This chain uses TRBV18 with TRBJ2-1; TRBD2 aligns across 12 bases. With 3 bases clipped from V and 6 bases from J, the junction kept 3 bases outside the gene matches. Germline values: CDR1 KGHSH, CDR2 LQKENI. This CDR3 comprises 15 residues. In DNA form, the CDR3 reads TGTGCCAGCTCACCGACTAGCGGGAGCTTCAATGAGCAGTTCTTC. Translating gives CASSPTSGSFNEQFF. Looking up the rest from reference TRBV18 and TRBJ2-1 gives the full variable domain: NAGVMQNPRHLVRRRGQEARLRCSPMKGHSHVYWYRQLPEEGLKFMVYLQKENIIDESGMPKERFSAEFPKEGPSILRIQQVVRGDSAAYFCASSPTSGSFNEQFFGPGTRLTVL.

This clonotype was recorded a few times. The DNA of the CDR3 is TGTGCCAGCAGATTGGGTCTAGCGGAAAACAATGAGCAGTTCTTC. This codes for CASRLGLAENNEQFF. The V call is TRBV12-3 or TRBV12-4, the J call TRBJ2-1, with 7 bases that match TRBD2. The CDR3 has 15 amino acids. The trim removed 6 bases at V and 5 bases at J, leaving 10 bases unmatched.

The chain uses TRBV11-2 and TRBJ2-2; the D gene is possibly TRBD2 (6 bases). The V end was cut by 5 bases, the J end by 5 bases, with 15 bases between. Germline V gene data show CDR1 as SGHAT and CDR2 as FQNNGV. This CDR3 is built from 15 residues. CDR3 region: CASSPLGSGTGELFF. The DNA for the CDR3 is TGTGCCAGCAGCCCCCTCGGGAGTGGGACCGGGGAGCTGTTTTTT.

This clonotype has more than one count but fewer than ten. The V call is TRBV28, the J call TRBJ1-2; 10 bases align to TRBD1. Germline V lookup: CDR1 MDHEN, CDR2 SYDVKM. V shed 4 bases and J 5 bases; nucleotides not matched to a gene: 4. This CDR3 comprises 14 residues. CDR3 sequence reads: CASSSGTGEYGYTF. CDR3 DNA: TGTGCCAGCAGTTCCGGGACAGGGGAATATGGCTACACCTTC.

The rearrangement joins TRBV20-1 to TRBJ1-2; D remains ambiguous. Germline CDR1 is DFQATT and CDR2 is SNEGSKA (reference sequence). V was clipped by 2 bases and J by 12 bases, with 22 bases between them. This CDR3 has 14 amino acids. The CDR3 sequence is CSARPRAASGMNTF. CDR3 in DNA: TGCAGTGCTAGACCTCGCGCCGCCAGCGGGATGAACACCTTC.

In its sample, this clonotype was seen a few times. The chain recombines TRBV5-1 with TRBJ2-7; 12 bases fit TRBD2. CDR1 is SGHRS, CDR2 YFSETQ, per germline. The V gene end was trimmed by 6 bases and the J gene end by 0 bases; junction bases not matched to a gene: 4. This CDR3 spans 15 amino acids. DNA for the CDR3: TGCGCCAGCACGTTGACTAGCGGGAGCTCCTACGAGCAGTACTTC. Its translation: CASTLTSGSSYEQYF.

This clonotype has a count of ten or more. The chain combines TRBV2 with TRBJ2-5; D call uncertain. Germline loops: CDR1 SNHLY, CDR2 FYNNEI. The CDR3 totals 13 residues. V lost 6 bases to trimming and J lost 0 bases, with 8 bases between them. The CDR3 region is CASSPEYQETQYF. The CDR3 DNA follows: TGTGCCAGCAGCCCAGAATACCAAGAGACCCAGTACTTC.

This clonotype was detected ten times or more. This chain uses TRBV28 with TRBJ2-7; TRBD1 agrees at 7 bases. The junction had 7 bases not matched to a gene; V was cut back by 5 bases and J by 0 bases. This CDR3 has 15 residues. CDR1 is MDHEN and CDR2 is SYDVKM in the germline V gene. CDR3 in DNA: TGTGCCAGCAGTCCCACGACAGGGTACTCCTACGAGCAGTACTTC. The encoded protein is CASSPTTGYSYEQYF.

This clonotype was seen only a few times. The V call is TRBV30, the J call TRBJ2-7; 9 nucleotides align to TRBD2. Losses at the gene ends were 4 bases for V and 3 bases for J; bases not matched to a gene: 10. CDR3 length equals 15 residues. Germline V gene lookup returns CDR1 GTSNPN and CDR2 SVGIG (reference sequence). This CDR3 reads CAWTISGRTHYEQYF. As DNA, the CDR3 is TGTGCCTGGACTATCAGCGGGAGGACCCACTACGAGCAGTACTTC.

The chain employs TRBV3-1 and TRBJ2-3; maybe TRBD2 (5 bases). This CDR3 is built from 15 residues. CDR1 is LGHDT and CDR2 is YNNKEL in the germline V gene (reference sequence). Trimming cost V 0 bases and J 4 bases, with 11 bases left between them. This CDR3 is CASSQDGVFADTQYF. The CDR3 DNA follows: TGTGCCAGCAGCCAAGACGGGGTATTTGCAGATACGCAGTATTTT.

This clonotype appeared many times. This chain links TRBV12-3 or TRBV12-4 with TRBJ2-7, with D hard to call. The CDR3 totals 12 residues. Trimming shortened V by 8 bases and J by 2 bases, and 10 bases separated the two germline ends. The CDR3 loop is CASSVRTYEQYF. The CDR3, as DNA: TGTGCCAGCTCGGTCAGGACCTACGAGCAGTACTTC.

This clonotype was seen repeatedly, ten times or more. This rearrangement joins TRBV7-2 to TRBJ2-3; either TRBD1 or TRBD2 may fit D (5 bases each). Per the germline V gene, CDR1 is SGHTA and CDR2 is FQGNSA. V dropped 5 bases and J dropped 0 bases, with 9 bases sitting between them. This CDR3 comprises 14 residues. The CDR3 DNA follows: TGTGCCAGCAGCCAAGGGGACAGCACAGATACGCAGTATTTT. Its translation: CASSQGDSTDTQYF. The whole variable domain, remainder taken from reference TRBV7-2 and TRBJ2-3, is GAGVSQSPSNKVTEKGKDVELRCDPISGHTALYWYRQSLGQGLEFLIYFQGNSAPDKSGLPSDRFSAERTGGSVSTLTIQRTQQEDSAVYLCASSQGDSTDTQYFGPGTRLTVL.

This clonotype was seen at least ten times. The J gene is TRBJ1-3, the V gene TRBV12-3 or TRBV12-4; D gene ambiguous. The CDR3 is 14 residues long. V shed 1 base and J shed 4 bases, with 8 bases lying between them. Written as DNA, the CDR3 is TGTGCCAGCAGTTTAGTAGGGCCGGGAAACACCATATATTTT. It translates to CASSLVGPGNTIYF.

A few counts support this clonotype. This may arise from a read error, as a much more abundant clone is one base away. This chain uses TRBV7-9 with TRBJ2-6; tentatively, D is TRBD1 (5 bases). Trimming removed 6 bases at V and 2 bases at J, with 8 bases between. CDR1 is SEHNR and CDR2 is FQNEAQ in the germline V gene (reference sequence). This CDR3 has 14 residues. The CDR3 DNA reads TGTGCCAGCAGGGAAGGGGCTGGGGCCAACGTCCTGACTTTC. Translating gives CASREGAGANVLTF.

The rearrangement links TRBV30 to TRBJ1-2, with D maybe TRBD1 (6 bases). Germline assignment: CDR1 GTSNPN and CDR2 SVGIG (reference sequence). Trimming took off 8 bases at V and 3 bases at J, with 19 bases between the two ends. The CDR3 totals 14 residues. The CDR3, as DNA: TGTGCCGCCGACGGGGCAGGGGAAGACTATGGCTACACCTTC. Its protein product is CAADGAGEDYGYTF.

This clonotype was detected ten times or more. The rearrangement uses TRBV2 and TRBJ1-5, with D uncertain. V was cut by 3 bases and J by 6 bases, with 15 bases left in between. CDR1 is SNHLY and CDR2 is FYNNEI in the germline V gene. The length of the CDR3 is 15 residues. CDR3 sequence (DNA): TGTGCCAGCAGTGATCAGAGGATCGGCGGTCAGCCCCAGCATTTT. Protein product: CASSDQRIGGQPQHF.

The chain has TRBV7-3 and TRBJ1-1; D is possibly TRBD1 (6 bases). Germline values: CDR1 SGHTA, CDR2 FQGTGA. Trimming stripped 6 bases from V and 1 base from J, with 15 bases between. This CDR3 spans 15 amino acids. The CDR3 DNA is TGTGCCAGCAGTCACTACGGACAGAAGAACACTGAAGCTTTCTTT. Translated: CASSHYGQKNTEAFF.

The table lists this clonotype with many counts. The chain couples TRBV6-1 to TRBJ1-1; D might be TRBD1 (6 bases). V lost 6 bases and J lost 4, with 15 bases in between. The CDR3 has 14 residues. Germline CDR1 and CDR2: MNHNS and SASEGT. The CDR3 protein is CASRSRGRSTEAFF. The CDR3 DNA is TGTGCCAGCAGATCCAGGGGACGTAGCACTGAAGCTTTCTTT.

This clonotype showed up many times. The CDR3 DNA reads as TGTGCCAGCAGCTTGGCCGGGAGGGACTCAGAGACCCAGTACTTC. Its translation: CASSLAGRDSETQYF. The chain joins TRBV7-2 to TRBJ2-5; 8 bases are a match to TRBD2. This CDR3 contains 15 residues. CDR1 SGHTA and CDR2 FQGNSA come from the germline V gene. With V trimmed by 3 bases and J by 4 bases, 7 bases remained unmatched.

The CDR3 loop reads CSAPIPGLHTDTQYF. DNA of the CDR3: TGCAGTGCTCCGATACCAGGGCTCCACACAGATACGCAGTATTTT. J is TRBJ2-3 and V is TRBV20-1; possibly TRBD1 for D (5 bases). CDR1 and CDR2 from the germline V gene are DFQATT and SNEGSKA (reference sequence). Trimming pared 5 bases from V and 2 bases from J, leaving 17 bases between. The CDR3 spans 15 residues.